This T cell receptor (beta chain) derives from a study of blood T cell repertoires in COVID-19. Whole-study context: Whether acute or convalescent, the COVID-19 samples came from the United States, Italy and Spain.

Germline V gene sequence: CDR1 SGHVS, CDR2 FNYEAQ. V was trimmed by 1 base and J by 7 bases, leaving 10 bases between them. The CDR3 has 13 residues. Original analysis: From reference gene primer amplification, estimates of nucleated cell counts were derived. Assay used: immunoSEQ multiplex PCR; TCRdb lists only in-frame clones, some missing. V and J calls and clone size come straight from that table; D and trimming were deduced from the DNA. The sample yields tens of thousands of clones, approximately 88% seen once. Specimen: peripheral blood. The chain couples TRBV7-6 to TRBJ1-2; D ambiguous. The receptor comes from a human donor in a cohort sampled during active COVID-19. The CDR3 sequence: CASSLGYRGGYTF. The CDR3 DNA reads TGTGCCAGCAGCTTAGGTTACCGGGGTGGCTACACCTTC.